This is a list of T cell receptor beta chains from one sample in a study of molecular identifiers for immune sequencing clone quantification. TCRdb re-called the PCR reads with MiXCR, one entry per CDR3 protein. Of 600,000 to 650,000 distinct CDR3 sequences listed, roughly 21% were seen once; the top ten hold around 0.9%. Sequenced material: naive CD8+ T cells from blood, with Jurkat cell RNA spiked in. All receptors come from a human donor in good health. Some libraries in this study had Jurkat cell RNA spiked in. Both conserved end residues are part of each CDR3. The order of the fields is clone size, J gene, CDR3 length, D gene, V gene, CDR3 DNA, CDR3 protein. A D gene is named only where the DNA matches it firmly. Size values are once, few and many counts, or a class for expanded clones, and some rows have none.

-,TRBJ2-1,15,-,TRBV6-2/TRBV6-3,TGTGCCAGCAGTTTCCCGGTGGGGCACTACGATGAGCAGTTCTTC,CASSFPVGHYDEQFF
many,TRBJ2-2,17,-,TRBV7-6,TGTGCCAGCAGCTTAGTGGTGAGGCAGACTGGCTTCGGGGAGCTGTTTTTT,CASSLVVRQTGFGELFF
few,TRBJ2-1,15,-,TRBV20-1,TGCAGTGCTAGAGGTTCGGTGGGATTGTACAATGAGCAGTTCTTC,CSARGSVGLYNEQFF
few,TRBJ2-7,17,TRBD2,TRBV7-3,TGTGCCAGCAGCTCCATACGCCCAGCGGGATGGATCTACGAGCAGTACTTC,CASSSIRPAGWIYEQYF
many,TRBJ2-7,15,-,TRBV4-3,TGCGCCAGCAGCCAAGAGCAGGAGGGCTCCTACGAGCAGTACTTC,CASSQEQEGSYEQYF
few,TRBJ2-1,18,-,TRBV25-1,TGTGCCAGCAGTGATCCCGAATTGGGAGCGGGCCGCTACAATGAGCAGTTCTTC,CASSDPELGAGRYNEQFF
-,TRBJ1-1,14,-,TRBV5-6,TGTGCCAGCAGCGTGGCGAGTTTGGGCACTGAAGCTTTCTTT,CASSVASLGTEAFF
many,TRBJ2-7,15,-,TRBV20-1,TGCAGTGCTAATCAACTAGTCGTGCTTACCTACGAGCAGTACTTC,CSANQLVVLTYEQYF
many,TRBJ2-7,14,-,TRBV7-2,TGTGCCAGCAGCTTACCAGGGGGGCACTACGAGCAGTACTTC,CASSLPGGHYEQYF
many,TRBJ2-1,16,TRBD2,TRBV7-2,TGTGCCAGCAGCTTATCCGGACTAGCGGGGAAGAATGAGCAGTTCTTC,CASSLSGLAGKNEQFF
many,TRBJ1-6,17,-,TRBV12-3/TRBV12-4,TGTGCCAGCAGTTTACGGCACGGAATGATTTATAATTCACCCCTCCACTTT,CASSLRHGMIYNSPLHF
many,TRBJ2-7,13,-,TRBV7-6,TGTGCCAGCAGCTCCGACAGCCCGGGGGAGCAGTACTTC,CASSSDSPGEQYF
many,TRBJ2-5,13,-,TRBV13,TGTGCCAGCAGCCCTCCAGGGGTCGAGACCCAGTACTTC,CASSPPGVETQYF
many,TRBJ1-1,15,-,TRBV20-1,TGCAGTGCTAGGGCCTTAGGGACACCAGGCACTGAAGCTTTCTTT,CSARALGTPGTEAFF
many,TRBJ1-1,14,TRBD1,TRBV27,TGTGCCAGCAAACGGACAGGGGGCCTCACTGAAGCTTTCTTT,CASKRTGGLTEAFF
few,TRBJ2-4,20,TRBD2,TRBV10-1,TGCGCCAGCAGTGAGGTAGAGTCTAGCGGGGGGGCCGGAGCCAAAAACATTCAGTACTTC,CASSEVESSGGAGAKNIQYF
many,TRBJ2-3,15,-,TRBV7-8,TGTGCCAGCAGCCCCGGACAGTCTAGCACAGATACGCAGTATTTT,CASSPGQSSTDTQYF
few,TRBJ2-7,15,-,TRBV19,TGTGCCAGTAGTTTCTCCAGGGAACCCACCTACGAGCAGTACTTC,CASSFSREPTYEQYF
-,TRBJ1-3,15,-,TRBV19,TGTGCCAGTAGTATAACGGTCCTCTCTGGAAACACCATATATTTT,CASSITVLSGNTIYF
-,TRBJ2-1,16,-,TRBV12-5,TGTGCTAGTGGTTTGGTACCGACGGGGGCCGAAAATGAGCAGTTCTTC,CASGLVPTGAENEQFF
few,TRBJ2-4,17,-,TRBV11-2,TGTGCCAGCAGCTTCTTGGAGCAACCCCTAGCCAAAAACATTCAGTACTTC,CASSFLEQPLAKNIQYF
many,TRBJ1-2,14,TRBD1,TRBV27,TGTGCCAGCAGCCCCGAGGGGGCGAACTATGGCTACACCTTC,CASSPEGANYGYTF
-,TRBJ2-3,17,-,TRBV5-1,TGCGCCAGCAGCTTGACCGGTGGGGCGGGGAACACAGATACGCAGTATTTT,CASSLTGGAGNTDTQYF
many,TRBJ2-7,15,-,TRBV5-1,TGCGCCAGCAGCTTGTGGAGCGGCTCCTCCTACGAGCAGTACTTC,CASSLWSGSSYEQYF
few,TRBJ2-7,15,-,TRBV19,TGTGCCAGTGCCCAACCGGGACATTACTCCTACAAGCAGTACTTC,CASAQPGHYSYKQYF
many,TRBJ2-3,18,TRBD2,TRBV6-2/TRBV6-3,TGTGCCAGCAGTTACATCGGACTAGCGGGGACTAGCACAGATACGCAGTATTTT,CASSYIGLAGTSTDTQYF
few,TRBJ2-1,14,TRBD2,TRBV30,TGTGCCTGGAGTGTCCTAGCGGGATACAGTGAGCAGTTCTTC,CAWSVLAGYSEQFF
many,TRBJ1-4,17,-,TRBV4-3,TGCGCCAGCAGCCAAGATAGGGCAGTTGCAACTAATGAAAAACTGTTTTTT,CASSQDRAVATNEKLFF
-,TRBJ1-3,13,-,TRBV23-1,TGCGCCAGCAGTCGGAGCTCTGGAAACACCATATATTTT,CASSRSSGNTIYF
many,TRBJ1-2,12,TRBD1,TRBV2,TGTGCCAGCAGTAGGACAGGGTATGGCTACACCTTC,CASSRTGYGYTF
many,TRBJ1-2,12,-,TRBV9,TGTGCCAGCAGCGGGAATAAATATGGCTACACCTTC,CASSGNKYGYTF
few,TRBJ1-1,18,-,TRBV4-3,TGCGCCAGCAGCCAAGATTTTGCTACCACTCGAGAGAACACTGAAGCTTTCTTT,CASSQDFATTRENTEAFF
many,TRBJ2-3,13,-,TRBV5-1,TGCGCCAGCACAGTTGGGGGAACAGATACGCAGTATTTT,CASTVGGTDTQYF
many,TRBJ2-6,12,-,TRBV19,TGTGCCAGTACCCTGGAAAACTCGGTCCTGACTTTC,CASTLENSVLTF
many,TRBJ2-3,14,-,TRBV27,TGTGCCGATTCCGAGGTACCAAGCACAGATACGCAGTATTTT,CADSEVPSTDTQYF
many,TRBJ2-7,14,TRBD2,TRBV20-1,TGCAGTGCTAGAGAGACGGGAGGGCCTTACGAGCAGTACTTC,CSARETGGPYEQYF
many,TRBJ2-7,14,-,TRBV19,TGTGCCAGTAGTATAGTCGGGGGAGTCCACGAGCAGTACTTC,CASSIVGGVHEQYF
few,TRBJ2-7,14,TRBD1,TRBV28,TGTGCCAGCAAACTTCCGGGACAGGGCTTTGAGCAGTACTTC,CASKLPGQGFEQYF
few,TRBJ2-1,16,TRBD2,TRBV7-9,TGTGCCAGCAGCTACACTAGCGGGAGTCCCCAGGGGGAGCAGTTCTTC,CASSYTSGSPQGEQFF
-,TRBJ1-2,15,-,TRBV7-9,TGTGCCAGCAGCTTAGTAGGCAGGGAAAACTATGGCTACACCTTC,CASSLVGRENYGYTF
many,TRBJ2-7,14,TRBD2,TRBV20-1,TGCAGTGCTAGGTCCAGCGGGGGAACCTACGAGCAGTACTTC,CSARSSGGTYEQYF
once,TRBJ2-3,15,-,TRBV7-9,TGTGCCAGCAGCCTAGTCGGAGGGGCTACAGATACGCAGTGTTTT,CASSLVGGATDTQCF
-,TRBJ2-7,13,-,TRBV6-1,TGTGCCAGCAGTGTATACGGAAAGTACGAGCAGTACTTC,CASSVYGKYEQYF
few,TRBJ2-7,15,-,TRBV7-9,TGTGCCAGCAGCTTCGAGTCGGGATATCTCTACGAGCAGTACTTC,CASSFESGYLYEQYF
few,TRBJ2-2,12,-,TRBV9,TGTGCCAGCAGCGTAGCGATCGGGAAGCTGTTTTTT,CASSVAIGKLFF
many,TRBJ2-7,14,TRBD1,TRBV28,TGTGCCAGCGCATCCGGGACAGATTTCTACGAGCAGTACTTC,CASASGTDFYEQYF
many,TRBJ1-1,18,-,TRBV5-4,TGTGCCAGCAGCTTGCCGAGTGGTCGCCTGGGCCCGAACACTGAAGCTTTCTTT,CASSLPSGRLGPNTEAFF
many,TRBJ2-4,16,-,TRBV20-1,TGCAGTGCTAGAGAGATGGAATCTTGGTCTAAAAACATTCAGTACTTC,CSAREMESWSKNIQYF
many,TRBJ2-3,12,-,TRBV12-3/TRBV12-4,TGTGCCAGCAGTTTAGAACAGCATACGCAGTATTTT,CASSLEQHTQYF
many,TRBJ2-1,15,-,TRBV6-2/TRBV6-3,TGTGCCAGCAGCCCTGAGACTGGTCCCTACAATGAGCAGTTCTTC,CASSPETGPYNEQFF
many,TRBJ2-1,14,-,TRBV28,TGTGCCAGCAGTCCAACGGCCCCCCTTGATGAGCAGTTCTTC,CASSPTAPLDEQFF
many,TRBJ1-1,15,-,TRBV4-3,TGCGCCAGCAGCCAAGACCAGGACGATGACACTGAAGCTTTCTTT,CASSQDQDDDTEAFF
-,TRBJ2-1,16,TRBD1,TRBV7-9,TGTGCCAGCAGCTTAGCATCCGGGACAGAATACAATGAGCAGTTCTTC,CASSLASGTEYNEQFF
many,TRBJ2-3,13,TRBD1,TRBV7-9,TGTGCCAGCGGACAGGCGAGTCAAGATACGCAGTATTTT,CASGQASQDTQYF
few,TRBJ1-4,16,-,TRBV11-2,TGTGCCAGCAGCCCATTTGGACAGACTTATAGTGAAAAACTGTTTTTT,CASSPFGQTYSEKLFF
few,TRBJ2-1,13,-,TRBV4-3,TGCGCCAGCAGCCAAGATGGGCGAAATGAGCAGTTCTTC,CASSQDGRNEQFF
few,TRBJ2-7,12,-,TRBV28,TGTGCCGCGGAGGGGAATCATTACGAGCAGTACTTC,CAAEGNHYEQYF
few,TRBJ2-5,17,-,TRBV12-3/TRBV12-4,TGTGCCAGCAGTTTATTTTCGGGCAGGGCCCTCGGAGAGACCCAGTACTTC,CASSLFSGRALGETQYF
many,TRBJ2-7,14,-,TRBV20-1,TGCAGTGCTAGAGAGCTGGCGGTAAACTACGAGCAGTACTTC,CSARELAVNYEQYF
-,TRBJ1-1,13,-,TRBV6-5,TGTGCCAGCTGGAGAGTTATGAACACTGAAGCTTTCTTT,CASWRVMNTEAFF